This is a list of T cell receptor beta chains from one sample in a study of blood T cell repertoires in COVID-19. Only in-frame clones appear in the TCRdb table, and some are missing; sequencing was by immunoSEQ multiplex PCR. The table includes about 75,000 clones, around 67% detected once. Input material: peripheral blood. The receptor set was obtained from a human donor with acute or convalescent COVID-19. The donor label of this sample is uncertain. Each CDR3 is given with its conserved first and last residue. The D gene is left open where the match is weak. For some rows the clone size is stated as once, few or many, or as a class when expanded; others skip it.

>TRBJ1-3|TRBV10-3|TRBD1|NA
TGTGCCATCAGTGATGGGACAGGGGCCGGAGCTGGAAACACCATATATTTT
CAISDGTGAGAGNTIYF
>TRBJ2-1|TRBV6-1|TRBD2|NA
TGTGCCAGCAGTGAAGCCTCACTAGCGGGAGGGAGGGATGAGCAGTTCTTC
CASSEASLAGGRDEQFF
>TRBJ1-6|TRBV3-1/TRBV3-2|NA|few
TGTGCCAGCAGCCAAGAGAGGCAGATCATGAAGTCACCCCTCCACTTT
CASSQERQIMKSPLHF
>TRBJ1-3|TRBV18|NA|NA
TGTGCCAGCTCACCTGAGGAGGGATCGACCATATATTTT
CASSPEEGSTIYF
>TRBJ2-5|TRBV7-9|NA|NA
TGTGCCAGCAGCGTAGGATTGGCCACCCAAGAGACCCAGTACTTC
CASSVGLATQETQYF
>TRBJ1-5|TRBV7-2|TRBD1|NA
TGTGCCAGCAGTCAGGGGGGTAGGAGCAATCAGCCCCAGCATTTT
CASSQGGRSNQPQHF
>TRBJ2-6|TRBV25-1|NA|few
TGTGCCAGCAGTGAATTTGGCGGCTCTGGGGCCAACGTCCTGACTTTC
CASSEFGGSGANVLTF
>TRBJ2-3|TRBV11-2|TRBD2|NA
TGTGCCAGCAGCCAAGCGGGGAGTGAAGATACGCAGTATTTT
CASSQAGSEDTQYF
>TRBJ1-5|TRBV14|TRBD1|NA
TGTGCCAGCAGCCGGACAGGGAACCAGCCCCAGCATTTT
CASSRTGNQPQHF
>TRBJ1-5|TRBV5-1|TRBD1|NA
TGCGCCAGCAGATCCGGGACAGGGGATCAGCCCCAGCATTTT
CASRSGTGDQPQHF
>TRBJ1-4|TRBV10-3|TRBD1|NA
TGTGCCATCAGGGCCGGGACAGGGAATGAAAAACTGTTTTTT
CAIRAGTGNEKLFF
>TRBJ2-5|TRBV5-1|NA|NA
TGCGCCAGCAGTAAAACAGGACAAGAGACCCAGTACTTC
CASSKTGQETQYF
>TRBJ2-2|TRBV27|NA|NA
TGTGCCAGCAGTTTATCGGCCCTGAACACCGGGGAGCTGTTTTTT
CASSLSALNTGELFF
>TRBJ1-2|TRBV28|TRBD1|once
TGTGCCAGCAGTCTGGGACAGGGCAACTATGGCTACACCTTC
CASSLGQGNYGYTF
>TRBJ2-5|TRBV5-4|TRBD1|NA
TGTGCCAGCAGCTTGGACAGGGGACAACAAGAGACCCAGTACTTC
CASSLDRGQQETQYF
>TRBJ2-2|TRBV14|TRBD2|once
TGTGCCAGCAGCCTCGACGTGGGACTAGCGACCGGGGAGCTGTTTTTT
CASSLDVGLATGELFF
>TRBJ2-3|TRBV4-1|NA|NA
TGCGCCAGCAGCCAGGTCCGGGGTGATACGCAGTATTTT
CASSQVRGDTQYF
>TRBJ2-1|TRBV10-3|NA|NA
TGTGCCATCGCTTACCTAGGGGGTGAGCAGTTCTTC
CAIAYLGGEQFF
>TRBJ1-2|TRBV7-9|TRBD1|NA
TGTGCCAGCAGCTTAACGGGACAGGGTGAATATGGCTACACCTTC
CASSLTGQGEYGYTF
>TRBJ2-1|TRBV10-3|TRBD1|few
TGTGCCATCAGTCGGGACAGGGGGACATACAATGAGCAGTTCTTC
CAISRDRGTYNEQFF
>TRBJ2-5|TRBV20-1|NA|NA
TGCAGTGCTAGTCGGCTCCAGGGGACCCAGTACTTC
CSASRLQGTQYF
>TRBJ1-2|TRBV28|TRBD1|NA
TGTGCCAGCAGTTTAGACGGGACAGCTAACTATGGCTACACCTTC
CASSLDGTANYGYTF
>TRBJ1-2|TRBV7-9|TRBD1|NA
TGTGCCAGCGGGGACAGGGGCTATGGCTACACCTTC
CASGDRGYGYTF
>TRBJ2-3|TRBV5-1|NA|NA
TGCGCCAGCAGCTTAGGCCCATATCCGGACAGAGATACGCAGTATTTT
CASSLGPYPDRDTQYF
>TRBJ2-3|TRBV3-1/TRBV3-2|NA|NA
TGTGCCAGCAGCCAAGATCGGAGGGGAGATACGCAGTATTTT
CASSQDRRGDTQYF
>TRBJ2-5|TRBV3-1/TRBV3-2|TRBD1|NA
TGTGCCAGCAGCCCCCCACAGGGGGTTTTTTTAGAGACCCAGTACTTC
CASSPPQGVFLETQYF
>TRBJ1-6|TRBV25-1|NA|NA
TGTGCCAGCAGTAGTCCGGACCCGGGGTCACCCCTCCACTTT
CASSSPDPGSPLHF
>TRBJ2-7|TRBV6-2/TRBV6-3|NA|NA
TGTGCCAGCAGTTACGAGTCCTACGAGCAGTACTTC
CASSYESYEQYF
>TRBJ2-3|TRBV7-2|TRBD2|NA
TGTGCCAGCAGCTTTAGGAGCGGGAGCGATACGCAGTATTTT
CASSFRSGSDTQYF
>TRBJ2-5|TRBV7-9|NA|NA
TGTGCCAGCAGCCCACTCGGGGAGACCCAGTACTTC
CASSPLGETQYF
>TRBJ2-1|TRBV28|TRBD2|NA
TGTGCCAGCATCAGAGCGGGAATCGACAATGAGCAGTTCTTC
CASIRAGIDNEQFF
>TRBJ1-1|TRBV3-1/TRBV3-2|TRBD1|NA
TGTGCCAGCAGCCAAAGGGGGACAGGGAAGACTGAAGCTTTCTTT
CASSQRGTGKTEAFF
>TRBJ1-5|TRBV5-4|TRBD1|NA
TGTGCCAGCAGACAGGGACAGGGGAAGATTAGTGGGAATCAGCCCCAGCATTTT
CASRQGQGKISGNQPQHF
>TRBJ1-1|TRBV10-1|TRBD1|NA
TGCGCCCACCCTCGAGGGGGCGTTAACACTGAAGCTTTCTTT
CAHPRGGVNTEAFF
>TRBJ2-5|TRBV18|NA|NA
TGTGCCAGCTCCCAAGAAAGGGACACCCAAGAGACCCAGTACTTC
CASSQERDTQETQYF
>TRBJ1-6|TRBV28|NA|NA
TGTGCCAGCAGCGCCCAACAGTGGCCCCTCCACTTT
CASSAQQWPLHF
>TRBJ2-7|TRBV28|TRBD2|NA
TGTGCCAGCAGCCCAGCGGGAGGTCTTTACGAGCAGTACTTC
CASSPAGGLYEQYF
>TRBJ1-2|TRBV6-5|NA|NA
TGTGCCAGCAGGCTAGCCCCCGGGCGCTATGGCTACACCTTC
CASRLAPGRYGYTF
>TRBJ1-4|TRBV5-1|NA|NA
TGCGCCAGCAGCATTGCGGTCCGGGGGGAAAAACTGTTTTTT
CASSIAVRGEKLFF
>TRBJ1-6|TRBV4-1|NA|NA
TGCGCCAGCAGCCAAGTCGGGACATTGGGTTCACCCCTCCACTTT
CASSQVGTLGSPLHF
>TRBJ2-1|TRBV30|TRBD2|NA
TGTGCCTGGAGTCGGGGGAGGGGATTCTACAATGAGCAGTTCTTC
CAWSRGRGFYNEQFF
>TRBJ2-1|TRBV3-1/TRBV3-2|NA|NA
TGTGCCAGCAGCCAAGACTTGGGACTCGGCAATGAGCAGTTCTTC
CASSQDLGLGNEQFF
>TRBJ2-2|TRBV24-1|TRBD2|NA
TGTGCCACCAGTGATTTCTGGGCTAGCGGAGGAGGGACCGGGGAGCTGTTTTTT
CATSDFWASGGGTGELFF
>TRBJ2-1|TRBV12-3/TRBV12-4|TRBD2|NA
TGTGCCAGCAGTCCCGAGCGGGGCAATGAGCAGTTCTTC
CASSPERGNEQFF
>TRBJ2-2|TRBV5-1|NA|NA
TGCGCCAGCAGCTTGGGAGAGGACACCGGGGAGCTGTTTTTT
CASSLGEDTGELFF
>TRBJ2-5|TRBV7-9|TRBD2|NA
TGTGCCAGCAGTCTTAGCGGGGGGTCCCAAGAGACCCAGTACTTC
CASSLSGGSQETQYF
>TRBJ2-5|TRBV3-1/TRBV3-2|NA|few
TGTGCCAGCACAGACTTCTGGGGGGAAGAGACCCAGTACTTC
CASTDFWGEETQYF
>TRBJ2-1|TRBV6-2/TRBV6-3|NA|NA
TGTGCCAGCAGTTACTCTCTGGAGCAGTTCTTC
CASSYSLEQFF
>TRBJ1-5|TRBV6-1|NA|few
TGTGCCAGCAGGGAACTCCGGGAGACAGTCAATCAGCCCCAGCATTTT
CASRELRETVNQPQHF
>TRBJ2-1|TRBV3-1/TRBV3-2|NA|NA
TGTGCCAGCAGCCAAGGGTTAGCGAGCACCTACAATGAGCAGTTCTTC
CASSQGLASTYNEQFF
>TRBJ2-1|TRBV9|TRBD2|NA
TGTGCCAGCAGCGTAGGGGCTAGCGGGTACAATGAGCAGTTCTTC
CASSVGASGYNEQFF
>TRBJ1-1|TRBV12-3/TRBV12-4|TRBD1|NA
TGTGCCAGCAGCCTGGGGACAGGGGGTGAAGCTTTCTTT
CASSLGTGGEAFF
>TRBJ2-3|TRBV6-5|NA|NA
TGTGCCAGCAGTTACAGGTTAGGGGATACGGAAGATACGCAGTATTTT
CASSYRLGDTEDTQYF
>TRBJ2-2|TRBV5-1|NA|NA
TGCGCCAGCAGCTCGGGGGACAGTAATTTCGGGGAGCTGTTTTTT
CASSSGDSNFGELFF
>TRBJ1-5|TRBV28|TRBD1|few
TGTGCCAGCAGTGTGACAGGGGCTCTGTCTGGGCAGCCCCAGCATTTT
CASSVTGALSGQPQHF
>TRBJ1-1|TRBV10-2|NA|NA
TGCGCCAGCGCCCGGACAGAAAACACTGAAGCTTTCTTT
CASARTENTEAFF
>TRBJ1-1|TRBV13|NA|NA
TGTGCCAGCAGCTTATCCCGGACAGCACGGAACACTGAAGCTTTCTTT
CASSLSRTARNTEAFF